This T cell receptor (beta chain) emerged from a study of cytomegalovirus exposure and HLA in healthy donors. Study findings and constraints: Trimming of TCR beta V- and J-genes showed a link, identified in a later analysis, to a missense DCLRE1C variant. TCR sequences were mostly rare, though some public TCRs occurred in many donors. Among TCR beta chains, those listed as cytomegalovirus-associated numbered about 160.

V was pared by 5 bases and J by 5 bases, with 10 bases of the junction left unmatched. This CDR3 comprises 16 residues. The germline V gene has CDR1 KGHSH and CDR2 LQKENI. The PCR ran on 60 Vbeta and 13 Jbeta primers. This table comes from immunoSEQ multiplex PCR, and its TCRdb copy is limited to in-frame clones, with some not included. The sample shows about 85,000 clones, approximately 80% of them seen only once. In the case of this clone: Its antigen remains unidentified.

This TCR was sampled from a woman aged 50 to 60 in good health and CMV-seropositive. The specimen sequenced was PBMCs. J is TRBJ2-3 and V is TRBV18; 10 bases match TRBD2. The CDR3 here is CASSYLSGGAGDTQYF. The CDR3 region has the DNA TGTGCCAGCTCATACCTAAGCGGGGGGGCCGGAGATACGCAGTATTTT.